What follows is one T cell receptor (beta chain) and its context. Its antigen is still unknown. No much larger clonotype is one base removed from it; base qualities were not supplied. Whole blood was collected in K2EDTA tubes by collaborating institutions according to the institutions' own protocols. For TCRbeta analysis, collaborator samples were shipped as frozen whole blood, as isolated PBMCs, or as DNA extracted from either sample type. TCRbeta CDR3 regions were amplified from genomic DNA by means of the immunoSEQ Assay, a bias-controlled multiplex PCR. The authors processed their data as follows. Nucleated cell counts per sample were estimated from amplification of reference gene primers within the assay. Sequence reads were collapsed and filtered to measure the absolute abundance of every unique TCRbeta CDR3 rearrangement. For each sample, productive Simpson clonality was calculated as the square root of Simpson's diversity index over productive rearrangements. What TCRdb holds here is the immuneACCESS table cut down to in-frame rearrangements. Part of the clones is not present; checked against another copy, under half of the missing clones reflect an unresolved V gene, and the others are unexplained. V and J calls and clone size are copied from that table; D and trimming were computed from the DNA. A total of tens of thousands of clones appear in this sample, 75% to 90% of them only once. About 15% of the sample is taken by the ten largest.

The record originates from a study of blood T cell repertoires in COVID-19 (dated by TCRdb to the early 2020s). The study in broad terms: Samples covering the acute and convalescent phases of COVID-19 were provided by collaborators in the United States, Italy and Spain. The material from the prospective study consisted of cDNA or gDNA derived from T cells, B-cell-depleted T cells, or PBMCs. The dataset comprised deeply sampled blood TCRbeta repertoires from subjects exposed to, actively infected with, or recovered from COVID-19. The repertoires were released in a freely available public database intended as a resource for research on the immune response to SARS-CoV-2. Samples were obtained from the ongoing ImmuneRACE study (first 160 participants) and from some 1,300 subjects provided by 6 global collaborators. Sample metadata almost always included a de-identified subject ID, COVID-19 status, age in years and sex. Where HLA class I and class II types were available, the types were taken from metadata supplied by the sample provider, not from assay-based typing. What the authors observed across the whole study: The quantity of clinical and demographic metadata differed by source and by participant and was supplied without curation.

The sequence was collected from a man aged 45-65 years with active or convalescent COVID-19. The sequencing sample was made of peripheral blood.

The sequence in DNA is TGTGCCAGCAATACAGGGGGAAACTATGGCTACACCTTC. It encodes CASNTGGNYGYTF. The chain employs TRBV28 and TRBJ1-2, and 8 bases in between align with TRBD1. According to the germline V gene, CDR1 reads MDHEN and CDR2 reads SYDVKM. From the cysteine through the phenylalanine, the CDR3 covers 13 amino acids. Only the CDR3 portion is preserved as DNA: 39 bases, with reading frame beginning at the first base. V trim: 7 bases; J trim: 2 bases; unmatched bases: 3.